The sequence of this T cell receptor (beta chain) was determined in a study of T cell responses to AZD1222 COVID-19 vaccine. General study findings and limits: Reportedly, nearly half of unique spike TCRs recognized epitopes outside B.1.351/B.1.1.7 mutations. Donors, mostly white British, included more females; clonal diversity was possibly underestimated. AZD1222 recipients seropositive at baseline numbered only six or seven.

Germline V gene data show CDR1 as SGHTA and CDR2 as FQGTGA. This CDR3 spans 14 amino acids. V was cut by 0 bases and J by 6 bases, with 9 bases left in between. Method: immunoSEQ multiplex PCR; TCRdb's copy keeps in-frame clones and lacks some. The sample lists approximately 110,000 clones, 70% to 90% occurring once. A remark on this clone: What it binds is unknown.

The chain employs TRBV7-3 and TRBJ2-1, with D unresolved. The source of this sequence is an adult in good health. The sequencing here drew on peripheral blood, taken on day 0 of AZD1222 vaccination. CDR3 DNA sequence: TGTGCCAGCAGCTTAACGTTACAAGGCAATGAGCAGTTCTTC. This translates into CASSLTLQGNEQFF. Using reference TRBV7-3 and TRBJ2-1 for the parts outside the CDR3, the full variable domain is GAGVSQTPSNKVTEKGKYVELRCDPISGHTALYWYRQSLGQGPEFLIYFQGTGAADDSGLPNDRFFAVRPEGSVSTLKIQRTERGDSAVYLCASSLTLQGNEQFFGPGTRLTVL.